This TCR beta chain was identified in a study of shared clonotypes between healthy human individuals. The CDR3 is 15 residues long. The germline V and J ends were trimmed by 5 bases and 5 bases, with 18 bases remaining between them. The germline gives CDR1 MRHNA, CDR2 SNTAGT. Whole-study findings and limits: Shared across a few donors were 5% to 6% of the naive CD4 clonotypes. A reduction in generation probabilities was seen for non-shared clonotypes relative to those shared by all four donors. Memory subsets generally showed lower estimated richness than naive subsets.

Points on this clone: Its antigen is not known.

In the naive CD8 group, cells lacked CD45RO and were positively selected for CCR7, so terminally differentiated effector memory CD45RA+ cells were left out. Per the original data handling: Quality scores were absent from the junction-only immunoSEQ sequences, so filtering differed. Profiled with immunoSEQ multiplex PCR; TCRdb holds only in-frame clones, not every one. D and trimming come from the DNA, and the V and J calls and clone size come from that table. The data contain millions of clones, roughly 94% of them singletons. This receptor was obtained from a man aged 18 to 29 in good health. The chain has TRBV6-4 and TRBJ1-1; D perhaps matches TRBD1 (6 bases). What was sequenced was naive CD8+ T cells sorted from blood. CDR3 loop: CASSPTGAGNTEAFF. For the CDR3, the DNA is TGTGCCAGCAGTCCCACGGGGGCAGGGAATACTGAAGCTTTCTTT.